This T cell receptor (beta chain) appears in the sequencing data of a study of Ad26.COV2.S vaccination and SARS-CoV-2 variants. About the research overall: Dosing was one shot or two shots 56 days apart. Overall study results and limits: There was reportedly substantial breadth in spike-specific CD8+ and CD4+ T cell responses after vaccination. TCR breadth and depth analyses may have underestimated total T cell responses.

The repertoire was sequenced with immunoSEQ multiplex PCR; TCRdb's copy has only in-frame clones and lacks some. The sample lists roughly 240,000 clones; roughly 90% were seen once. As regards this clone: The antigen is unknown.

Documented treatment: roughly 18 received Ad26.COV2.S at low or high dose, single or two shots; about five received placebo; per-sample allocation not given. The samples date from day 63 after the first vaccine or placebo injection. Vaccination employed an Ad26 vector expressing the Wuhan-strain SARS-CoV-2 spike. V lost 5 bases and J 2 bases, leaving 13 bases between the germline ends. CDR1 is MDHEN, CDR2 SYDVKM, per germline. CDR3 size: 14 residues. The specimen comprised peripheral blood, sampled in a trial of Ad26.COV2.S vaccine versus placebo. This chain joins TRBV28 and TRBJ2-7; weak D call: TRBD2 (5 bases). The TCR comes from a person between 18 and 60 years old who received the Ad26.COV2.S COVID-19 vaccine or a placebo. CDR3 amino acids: CASSPPGEPYEQYF. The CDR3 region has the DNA TGTGCCAGCAGTCCACCCGGGGAGCCCTACGAGCAGTACTTC.